Listed below are T cell receptor beta chains from one sample, sequenced in a study of cytomegalovirus exposure and HLA in healthy donors. Sequencing used immunoSEQ multiplex PCR; TCRdb keeps in-frame clones, though not all of them. The table has about 330,000 clones, about 85% seen once. The sequenced sample was PBMCs. Source of these receptors: a woman between 25 and 40 years old in good health and CMV-seropositive. CDR3s include the opening cysteine and the closing phenylalanine or tryptophan. Each record gives: clone size, J gene, D gene, V gene, CDR3 DNA, CDR3 protein. A D gene is named only where the DNA matches it firmly. For some rows the clone size is stated as once, few or many, or as a class when expanded; others skip it.

>-|TRBJ2-7|-|TRBV4-1
TGCGCCAGCAGCACACGACAGGGAGGCTCTTACGAGCAGTACTTC
CASSTRQGGSYEQYF
>-|TRBJ2-7|-|TRBV29-1
TGCAGCGTCAGGTGGAGATCCTCCTACGAGCAGTACTTC
CSVRWRSSYEQYF
>-|TRBJ2-2|-|TRBV11-2
TGTGCCAGCAGCTTCGGCAGCTACACCGGGGAGCTGTTTTTT
CASSFGSYTGELFF
>-|TRBJ2-7|-|TRBV7-6
TGTGCCAGCAGCTTAGACGGACCCTCCTACGAGCAGTACTTC
CASSLDGPSYEQYF
>-|TRBJ2-1|-|TRBV6-4
TGTGCCAGCAGTGTAGCCAGCACCAATGAGCAGTTCTTC
CASSVASTNEQFF
>few|TRBJ1-2|TRBD1|TRBV25-1
TGTGCCAGCAGTGAATACAAGGGGGCGGGATATGGCTACACCTTC
CASSEYKGAGYGYTF
>-|TRBJ1-1|-|TRBV30
TGTGCCTGGAGTGTATCCAGGGTGAACACTGAAGCTTTCTTT
CAWSVSRVNTEAFF
>-|TRBJ1-1|-|TRBV7-2
TGTGCCAGCAGCTTGCTAGGGTACGCTGAAGCTTTCTTT
CASSLLGYAEAFF
>-|TRBJ2-1|-|TRBV7-9
TGTGCCAGCAGCTTAACCTTGGGGAAGGAGTTCTTC
CASSLTLGKEFF
>-|TRBJ2-1|-|TRBV27
TGTGCCAGCAGTAGAAACAATGAGCAGTTCTTC
CASSRNNEQFF
>few|TRBJ1-2|TRBD1|TRBV28
TGTGCCAGCAGTTTAAACAGGGGCTATGGCTACACCTTC
CASSLNRGYGYTF
>-|TRBJ2-1|-|TRBV14
TGTGCCAGCAGTCGACAGGTATACAATGAGCAGTTCTTC
CASSRQVYNEQFF
>-|TRBJ2-3|-|TRBV7-3
TGTGCCAGCAGCTTTAGGGGGAGGGCCGAAGATACGCAGTATTTT
CASSFRGRAEDTQYF
>-|TRBJ1-2|-|TRBV30
TGTGCCTGGAGTGTATCACGGACAGACAGGATCTATGGCTACACCTTC
CAWSVSRTDRIYGYTF
>-|TRBJ2-7|TRBD2|TRBV6-6
TGTGCCAGCAGCTCCGGGACTAATCACGAGCAGTACTTC
CASSSGTNHEQYF
>few|TRBJ1-1|-|TRBV30
TGTGCCTGCCTCCAGCGGGGACAAGCTTTCTTT
CACLQRGQAFF
>-|TRBJ1-1|-|TRBV5-1
TGCGCCAGCAGCTTGGGCGACACCCCGAACACTGAAGCTTTCTTT
CASSLGDTPNTEAFF
>-|TRBJ2-7|TRBD1|TRBV6-5
TGTGCCAGCAGCAGGGGGCCCCCGGGCTACGAGCAGTACTTC
CASSRGPPGYEQYF
>-|TRBJ2-3|-|TRBV6-4
TGTGCCAGCAGTGCTAGCGTCTATTCAGATACGCAGTATTTT
CASSASVYSDTQYF
>-|TRBJ2-5|TRBD1|TRBV14
TGTGCCAGCTACCGGGACAGGGTAGGAGAGACCCAGTACTTC
CASYRDRVGETQYF
>-|TRBJ2-6|-|TRBV18
TGTGCCAGCTCATTGATCGGGCCGGGCGGCTCTGGGGCCAACGTCCTGACTTTC
CASSLIGPGGSGANVLTF
>-|TRBJ2-2|TRBD1|TRBV6-5
TGTGCCAGCAGTACGCAGGGGGCCGGGGAGCTGTTTTTT
CASSTQGAGELFF
>-|TRBJ2-1|TRBD2|TRBV9
TGTGCCAGCAGCTCCCGACTAGCGGGATTTGATGAGCAGTTCTTC
CASSSRLAGFDEQFF
>once|TRBJ1-5|TRBD1|TRBV5-8
TGTGCCAGCAGCGCCGGGACAGGGGGTTATCAGCCCCAGCATTTT
CASSAGTGGYQPQHF
>-|TRBJ2-7|TRBD1|TRBV5-1
TGCGCCAGCAGCTTCCGGGACAGTGGTCACTCCTACGAGCAGTACTTC
CASSFRDSGHSYEQYF
>-|TRBJ2-5|-|TRBV27
TGTGCCAGCAGTTTATTTGGAGGTGGGGGAGAGACCCAGTACTTC
CASSLFGGGGETQYF
>-|TRBJ2-2|-|TRBV2
TGTGCCAGCAGGCTGGGGGAGCTGTTTTTT
CASRLGELFF
>-|TRBJ2-7|-|TRBV27
TGTGCCAGCAGTTTAGATGGGGCGGGAAGTGAGCAGTACTTC
CASSLDGAGSEQYF
>-|TRBJ2-1|-|TRBV2
TGTGCCAGCAGTGAAGGGGGCTTCTACAATGAGCAGTTCTTC
CASSEGGFYNEQFF
>once|TRBJ2-2|-|TRBV18
TGTGCCAGCTCGCTGGGACAGAACACCGGGGAGCTGTTTTTT
CASSLGQNTGELFF
>-|TRBJ2-1|-|TRBV29-1
TGCAGCGTTGAAGGAGACGCGGGACTTCTCTACAATGAGCAGTTCTTC
CSVEGDAGLLYNEQFF
>once|TRBJ1-2|-|TRBV6-4
TGTGCCAGCAGGGAACGGGAAACGACTGGGGGCTACACCTTC
CASRERETTGGYTF
>-|TRBJ2-1|TRBD2|TRBV29-1
TGCAGCGTATCGGGACTAGCGGGAGGGCCGATCCATGAGCAGTTCTTC
CSVSGLAGGPIHEQFF
>-|TRBJ2-2|-|TRBV30
TGTTCGGTCGGGGAGCTGTTTTTT
CSVGELFF
>-|TRBJ1-5|-|TRBV19
TGTGCCAGTACTTGGGGCGCCACCTTTACCGATCAGCCCCAGCATTTT
CASTWGATFTDQPQHF
>-|TRBJ2-3|-|TRBV5-1
TGCGCCAGCAGCCTAGACAGAGATACGCAGTATTTT
CASSLDRDTQYF
>-|TRBJ2-7|-|TRBV9
TGTGCCAGCAGCGTAGAAGGGGATGGCTACGAGCAGTACTTC
CASSVEGDGYEQYF
>-|TRBJ2-3|TRBD2|TRBV12-5
TGTGCTAGTGGTCCAGGGACTAGCGGACGCACAGATACGCAGTATTTT
CASGPGTSGRTDTQYF
>-|TRBJ1-1|-|TRBV29-1
TGCAGCGTGGGGGACATGAACACTGAAGCTTTCTTT
CSVGDMNTEAFF
>-|TRBJ2-1|TRBD2|TRBV2
TGTGCCAGCAGTGATGGAGCGGGAGGGCCTATCAATGAGCAGTTCTTC
CASSDGAGGPINEQFF
>few|TRBJ1-2|TRBD1|TRBV2
TGTGCCAGCGAGGACGGACAGGGGGCTGGTGGCTACACCTTC
CASEDGQGAGGYTF
>-|TRBJ2-3|TRBD2|TRBV29-1
TGCAGCGTTGTGGATGCGGGGGTCACAGATACGCAGTATTTT
CSVVDAGVTDTQYF
>-|TRBJ1-1|-|TRBV4-2
TGTGCCAGCAGCCAAGAGTTTCTGGGGAACACTGAAGCTTTCTTT
CASSQEFLGNTEAFF